The source of this TCR beta chain is a study of blood T cell repertoires in COVID-19. Study background: Acute and convalescent COVID-19 specimens originated in the United States, Italy and Spain.

As handled by the study authors: Amplification with reference gene primers provided the estimates of nucleated cell counts. The table came from immunoSEQ multiplex PCR; TCRdb's copy has only in-frame clones and leaves some out. D and trimming come from the DNA, and the V and J calls and clone size come from that table. Of more than 65,000 clones in the sample, roughly 80% were seen once. The length of the CDR3 is 16 residues. Deletions cut 0 bases from V and 1 base from J, with 12 bases between. Germline lookup yields CDR1 MGHRA and CDR2 YSYEKL. V is TRBV4-1 and J is TRBJ1-1; maybe TRBD1 (6 bases). The specimen was peripheral blood. The clonotype comes from a woman over 75 with acute or convalescent COVID-19. The CDR3 DNA reads TGCGCCAGCAGCCAAGATCCCCAGGGGCCGAACACTGAAGCTTTCTTT. Protein sequence: CASSQDPQGPNTEAFF.